The next 19 T cell receptor beta chains were all read from a single sample in a study of blood T cell repertoires in COVID-19. Sequencing was performed with immunoSEQ multiplex PCR; in TCRdb, only in-frame clones are kept and a portion is missing. The table records 100,000 to 150,000 clones, about 83% of them present only once. The specimen sequenced was peripheral blood. The receptors shown here come from a man aged 35 to 55 with active or convalescent COVID-19.

The J gene is TRBJ1-1, the V gene TRBV10-3; D possibly corresponds to TRBD1 (5 bases). Germline CDR1 reads ENHRY; CDR2 reads SYGVKD. Trimming pared 2 bases from V and 10 bases from J, leaving 11 bases between. There are 12 residues in the CDR3. The CDR3 region has the DNA TGTGCCATCAGTGAGAAGGGGTTGGGAGCTTTCTTT. This translates into CAISEKGLGAFF.

The chain joins TRBV5-5 to TRBJ2-5, with 9 bases aligning to TRBD1. CDR1 is SGHKS, CDR2 YYEKEE, per germline (reference sequence). The CDR3 loop spans 13 amino acids. The junction had 2 bases not matched to a gene; V was cut back by 4 bases and J by 4 bases. This chain's CDR3 is CASSPGQGETQYF. DNA for the CDR3: TGTGCCAGCAGCCCGGGACAGGGAGAGACCCAGTACTTC.

This sequence joins TRBV19 and TRBJ2-7; 8 bases line up with TRBD1. Trimming took 4 bases from V and 7 from J; bases not matched to a gene: 15. This CDR3 is 16 amino acids long. CDR1 LNHDA and CDR2 SQIVND come from the germline V gene (reference sequence). The CDR3 here is CASSTRTGPTSGEQYF. The CDR3 nucleotides read TGTGCCAGTAGTACCCGGACAGGGCCCACCTCGGGGGAGCAGTACTTC.

This rearrangement joins TRBV5-1 to TRBJ2-6; TRBD1 matches 7 bases. V lost 4 bases to trimming and J lost 2 bases; unmatched junction nucleotides: 6. The CDR3 consists of 16 residues. CDR1 is SGHRS, CDR2 YFSETQ, per germline. CDR3 amino acids: CASSAQDRAGANVLTF. CDR3 nucleotide sequence: TGCGCCAGCAGCGCCCAAGACAGGGCTGGGGCCAACGTCCTGACTTTC.

The rearrangement uses TRBV19 and TRBJ1-3; D not certain. The length of the CDR3 is 15 residues. The V end lost 7 bases, the J end lost 1 base, and 14 bases lay between the germline ends. The germline CDR1 and CDR2 sequences are LNHDA and SQIVND (reference sequence). This CDR3 reads CASIERSSSGNTIYF. For the CDR3, the DNA is TGTGCCAGTATCGAACGGAGCTCTTCTGGAAACACCATATATTTT. The whole variable domain, filled in from reference TRBV19 and TRBJ1-3, reads DGGITQSPKYLFRKEGQNVTLSCEQNLNHDAMYWYRQDPGQGLRLIYYSQIVNDFQKGDIAEGYSVSREKKESFPLTVTSAQKNPTAFYLCASIERSSSGNTIYFGEGSWLTVV.

This clone was found once. The rearrangement joins TRBV6-1 to TRBJ1-6; D gene ambiguous. The germline V gene has CDR1 MNHNS and CDR2 SASEGT. The CDR3 extends over 13 amino acids. Trimming took off 2 bases at V and 10 bases at J, with 9 bases between the two ends. CDR3 sequence (DNA): TGTGCCAGCAGTGAACAGACGGAGTCACCCCTCCACTTT. Translation: CASSEQTESPLHF.

The chain uses TRBV2 and TRBJ1-5, with D perhaps TRBD1 (5 bases). This CDR3 comprises 13 residues. V was clipped by 7 bases and J by 6 bases, with 13 bases between them. Per germline, CDR1 SNHLY and CDR2 FYNNEI. In nucleotides, the CDR3 is TGTGCCAGCATAGGAGGGGTGAGTCAGCCCCAGCATTTT. Translation: CASIGGVSQPQHF.

This rearrangement joins TRBV3-1 (or the pseudogene TRBV3-2) to TRBJ1-1, with 10 bases fitting TRBD1. The CDR3 has 14 amino acids. Germline CDR1 LGHDT, CDR2 YNNKEL (reference sequence). J gave up 3 bases and V 3 bases, and 1 base lay outside the gene matches. This CDR3 is CASSQTGGDTEAFF. The CDR3 DNA sequence: TGTGCCAGCAGCCAGACAGGGGGCGACACTGAAGCTTTCTTT.

There are a few counts of this clone. J is TRBJ1-1 and V is TRBV18; 7 bases fit TRBD1. The germline V gene encodes CDR1 KGHSH and CDR2 LQKENI. The V segment lost 3 bases and the J segment 7 bases; nucleotides outside the gene matches: 14. The CDR3 is made up of 16 amino acids. CDR3 nucleotides: TGTGCCAGCTCACCTAGGCAGGGACAGACAAATTATGAAGCTTTCTTT. Translated: CASSPRQGQTNYEAFF.

The gene calls are TRBV13 and TRBJ1-2, with D maybe TRBD1 (6 bases). With 5 bases removed from V and 2 bases from J, the gap between germline ends came to 18 bases. Germline loops: CDR1 PRHDT, CDR2 FYEKMQ (reference sequence). There are 16 residues in the CDR3. This chain's CDR3 is CASSNPPAGENYGYTF. CDR3 DNA sequence: TGTGCCAGCAGCAACCCCCCGGCAGGGGAAAACTATGGCTACACCTTC.

The J gene is TRBJ1-2, the V gene TRBV10-3; TRBD1 is a possible D gene (5 bases). The CDR3 length is 12 residues. The V gene's germline CDR1 is ENHRY and CDR2 SYGVKD. Between the trimmed V and J ends, which lost 6 bases and 10 bases, there was a span of 15 bases. The CDR3 sequence: CAISPLGGDYTF. CDR3 bases: TGTGCCATCAGCCCTCTTGGGGGGGACTACACCTTC.

The CDR3 DNA sequence: TGTGCCAGCTCACCACCGGGCCGTCCCGGGGAGCTGTTTTTT. Encoded protein: CASSPPGRPGELFF. The chain joins TRBV18 to TRBJ2-2; D gene ambiguous. The CDR3 is 14 residues long. The germline gives CDR1 KGHSH, CDR2 LQKENI. V lost 0 bases and J lost 6, with 8 bases in between.

The V gene is TRBV29-1, the J gene TRBJ1-1, with D unresolved. Between the trimmed V and J ends, which lost 0 bases and 4 bases, there was a span of 9 bases. The CDR3 loop spans 13 amino acids. Per the germline V gene, CDR1 is SQVTM and CDR2 is ANQGSEA. The CDR3 DNA follows: TGCAGCGTTGAAGATGCGGGGAGCACTGAAGCTTTCTTT. This translates into CSVEDAGSTEAFF.

The chain carries TRBV12-5 and TRBJ1-3; D call uncertain. This CDR3 has 17 residues. Trimming took 0 bases from V and 4 from J, leaving 16 bases between them. The germline CDR1 and CDR2 sequences are LGHNT and FRNRAP. CDR3 protein: CASGLVLNLQMGNTIYF. In nucleotides, the CDR3 is TGTGCTAGTGGTTTGGTACTCAACCTACAGATGGGAAACACCATATATTTT.

CDR3 sequence (DNA): TGTGCCAGCAGTTACCCCACGGAGGAGTCACCCCTCCACTTT. Amino acids: CASSYPTEESPLHF. This chain connects TRBV6-2 or TRBV6-3 to TRBJ1-6; D is unclear. Germline V lookup: CDR1 MNHEY, CDR2 SVGEGT. Trimming left V 2 bases short and J 10 bases short, with 12 bases between. The CDR3 runs to 14 residues.

The V gene is TRBV4-2, the J gene TRBJ1-5; D may be TRBD1 (5 bases). The germline V and J ends were trimmed by 0 bases and 7 bases, with 16 bases remaining between them. The CDR3 spans 16 residues. The germline V gene encodes CDR1 LGHNA and CDR2 YNFKEQ. CDR3 in DNA: TGTGCCAGCAGCCAAGAAACAGGCGCCTTAGAGCAGCCCCAGCATTTT. This encodes CASSQETGALEQPQHF.

This chain uses TRBV5-5 with TRBJ2-5; 11 nucleotides align to TRBD1. CDR1 is SGHKS and CDR2 is YYEKEE in the germline V gene (reference sequence). The CDR3 extends over 18 amino acids. Germline trimming cut 3 bases from V and 5 bases from J; bases unmatched to any gene: 15. CDR3 bases: TGTGCCAGCAGCTCCCTTTCTCGGACAGGGGGCGCAAGGGAGACCCAGTACTTC. Protein product: CASSSLSRTGGARETQYF.

This sequence joins TRBV4-2 and TRBJ2-6, with 9 bases lining up with TRBD2. Looked up from germline, CDR1 is LGHNA and CDR2 is YNFKEQ. The CDR3 contains 17 residues. J lost 0 bases, V lost 4 bases, and 4 bases had no gene match. The CDR3 nucleotides are TGTGCCAGCAGCCCCCAGACTAGCGGCTCTGGGGCCAACGTCCTGACTTTC. Encoded protein: CASSPQTSGSGANVLTF.

The chain joins TRBV4-3 to TRBJ1-1; no reliable D call. The CDR3 totals 12 residues. Germline V gene sequence: CDR1 LGHNA, CDR2 YSLEER. The V end was cut by 0 bases, the J end by 5 bases, with 4 bases between. The CDR3 here is CASSQDRTEAFF. In nucleotides, the CDR3 is TGCGCCAGCAGCCAAGATCGGACTGAAGCTTTCTTT.